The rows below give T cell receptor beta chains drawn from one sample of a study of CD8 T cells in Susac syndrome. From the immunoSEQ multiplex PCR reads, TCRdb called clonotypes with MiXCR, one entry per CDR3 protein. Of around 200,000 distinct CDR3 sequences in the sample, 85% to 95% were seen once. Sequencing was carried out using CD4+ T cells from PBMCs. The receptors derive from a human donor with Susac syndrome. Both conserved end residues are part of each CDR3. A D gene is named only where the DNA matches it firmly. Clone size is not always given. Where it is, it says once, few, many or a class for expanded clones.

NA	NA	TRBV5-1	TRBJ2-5	CASSLTTIEGETQYF	TGCGCCAGCAGCTTGACTACCATAGAGGGAGAGACCCAGTACTTC
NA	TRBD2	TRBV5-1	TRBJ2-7	CASSRDGGGGEQYF	TGCGCCAGCAGCAGGGACGGCGGCGGGGGCGAGCAGTACTTC
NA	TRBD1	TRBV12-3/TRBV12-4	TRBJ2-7	CASTLDRGDEQYF	TGTGCCAGCACCCTGGACAGGGGCGACGAGCAGTACTTC
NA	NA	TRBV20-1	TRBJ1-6	CSAKGEGWSPLHF	TGCAGTGCTAAGGGGGAGGGTTGGTCACCCCTCCACTTT
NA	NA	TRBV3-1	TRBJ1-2	CASSLGAGKYGYTF	TGTGCCAGCAGCCTCGGGGCAGGGAAATATGGCTACACCTTC
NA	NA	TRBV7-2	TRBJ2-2	CASSQKGVLPGELFF	TGTGCCAGCAGCCAAAAAGGGGTTCTTCCCGGGGAGCTGTTTTTT
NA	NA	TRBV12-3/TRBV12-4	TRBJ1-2	CASRYHDYGYTF	TGTGCCAGCAGATATCATGACTATGGCTACACCTTC
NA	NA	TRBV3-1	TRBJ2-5	CASSPHGQFQETQYF	TGTGCCAGCAGCCCTCATGGACAGTTCCAAGAGACCCAGTACTTC
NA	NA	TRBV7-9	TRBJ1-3	CASSLVQGYSGNTIYF	TGTGCCAGCAGCTTAGTCCAGGGATACTCTGGAAACACCATATATTTT
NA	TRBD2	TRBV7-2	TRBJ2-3	CASTPGLGTDTQYF	TGTGCCAGCACTCCGGGACTAGGCACAGATACGCAGTATTTT
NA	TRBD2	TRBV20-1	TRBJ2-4	CSARDRIRGSKNIQYF	TGCAGTGCTAGAGATCGTATCCGCGGGAGCAAAAACATTCAGTACTTC
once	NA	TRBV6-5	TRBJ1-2	CASSYGDYGYTF	TGTGCCAGCAGTTACGGGGATTATGGCTACACCTTC
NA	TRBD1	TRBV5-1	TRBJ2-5	CASSLGDRFGETQYF	TGCGCCAGCAGCTTGGGGGACAGATTCGGCGAGACCCAGTACTTC
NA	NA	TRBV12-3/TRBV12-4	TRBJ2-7	CASSSWTGGNYEQYF	TGTGCCAGCAGTTCCTGGACAGGCGGGAACTACGAGCAGTACTTC
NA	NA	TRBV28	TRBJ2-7	CASSLQQGTPYF	TGTGCCAGCAGTTTGCAACAGGGGACTCCGTACTTC
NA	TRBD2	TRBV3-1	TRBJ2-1	CASSQEIGTSPYNEQFF	TGTGCCAGCAGCCAAGAAATTGGGACTAGTCCCTACAATGAGCAGTTCTTC
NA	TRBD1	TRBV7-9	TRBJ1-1	CASSLFQGQFTEAFF	TGTGCCAGCAGCTTATTTCAGGGACAGTTCACTGAAGCTTTCTTT
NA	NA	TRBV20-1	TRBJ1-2	CSASGRETNYGYTF	TGCAGTGCTTCCGGACGGGAAACTAACTATGGCTACACCTTC
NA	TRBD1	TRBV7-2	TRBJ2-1	CASSSRTGQNLRQFF	TGTGCCAGCAGCTCCCGGACAGGACAGAACCTTAGGCAGTTCTTC
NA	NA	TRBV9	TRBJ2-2	CASSVVNRAGELFF	TGTGCCAGCAGCGTAGTAAACAGAGCCGGGGAGCTGTTTTTT
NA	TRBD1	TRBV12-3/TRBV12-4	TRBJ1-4	CASRPDRGSYEKLFF	TGTGCCAGCAGACCTGACAGGGGCTCCTATGAAAAACTGTTTTTT
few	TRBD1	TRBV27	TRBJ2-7	CASSPNRGGLYEQYF	TGTGCCAGCAGTCCGAACAGGGGTGGCTTGTACGAGCAGTACTTC
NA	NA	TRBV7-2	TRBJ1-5	CASSEDGRSNQPQHF	TGTGCCAGCAGCGAGGATGGGCGGTCCAATCAGCCCCAGCATTTT